This T cell receptor beta chain comes out of a study of T cell responses to AZD1222 COVID-19 vaccine. The overall study: Researchers grouped second doses given at about 4 or about 12 weeks into one pool.

In germline, CDR1 is SGHTS, CDR2 YDEGEE. V was shortened by 4 bases and J by 3 bases, with 2 bases between the two germline ends. CDR3 length: 10 amino acids. Study results and limitations: Spike regions recognized by vaccine-associated CD4 TCRs spanned the protein, led by 160-218 and 743-854. Sampling captured repertoires only after the peak T cell response.

Measured with immunoSEQ multiplex PCR; TCRdb has only the in-frame clones, and not every one. The data hold about 150,000 clones, with 89% observed a single time. This clone was observed a few times. Its specificity is unknown. The V call is TRBV5-8, the J call TRBJ2-7, with D hard to call. The receptor was isolated from an adult in good health. Sequenced here: peripheral blood, sampled on day 0 of AZD1222 vaccination. In DNA form, the CDR3 reads TGTGCCAGCAGCGTCTACGAGCAGTACTTC. It specifies CASSVYEQYF.